Below are 21 T cell receptor beta chains sequenced from a single sample in a study of blood T cell repertoires in COVID-19. Sequencing used immunoSEQ multiplex PCR; TCRdb keeps in-frame clones, though not all of them. Of about 200,000 clones listed, around 90% are singletons. Sequences were obtained from peripheral blood. These receptors all come from a man in his sixties with active or convalescent COVID-19.

The chain links TRBV7-9 to TRBJ1-2, with a tentative D call TRBD1 (6 bases). CDR1 is SEHNR, CDR2 FQNEAQ, per germline (reference sequence). V lost 5 bases to trimming and J lost 10 bases, with 23 bases between them. The CDR3 has 15 residues. The CDR3 DNA is TGTGCCAGCAGCGCGGCGGGGGGCAGGGCCTTTAACTACACCTTC. Translating it yields CASSAAGGRAFNYTF. The whole variable domain, remainder taken from reference TRBV7-9 and TRBJ1-2, is DTGVSQNPRHKITKRGQNVTFRCDPISEHNRLYWYRQTLGQGPEFLTYFQNEAQLEKSRLLSDRFSAERPKGSFSTLEIQRTEQGDSAMYLCASSAAGGRAFNYTFGSGTRLTVV.

The chain employs TRBV24-1 and TRBJ1-4; 11 bases agree with TRBD1. CDR1 is KGHDR, CDR2 SFDVKD, per germline. This CDR3 contains 17 residues. Losses at the gene ends were 3 bases for V and 4 bases for J; bases not matched to a gene: 6. CDR3 loop: CATSDHRTGGSNEKLFF. The CDR3 DNA sequence: TGTGCCACCAGTGATCACCGGACAGGGGGCAGTAATGAAAAACTGTTTTTT.

The chain joins TRBV9 to TRBJ1-4; the match to TRBD1 covers 8 bases. The CDR3 totals 14 residues. V trimming: 0 bases; J trimming: 5 bases; junction bases outside the gene matches: 0. Germline values: CDR1 SGDLS, CDR2 YYNGEE. The CDR3 loop reads CASSVGQGNEKLFF. DNA for the CDR3: TGTGCCAGCAGCGTAGGACAGGGGAATGAAAAACTGTTTTTT.

The chain recombines TRBV4-1 with TRBJ1-5; 9 nucleotides agree with TRBD1. This CDR3 contains 14 residues. V lost 3 bases and J lost 6; bases outside the gene matches: 3. Germline loops: CDR1 MGHRA, CDR2 YSYEKL. CDR3 nucleotide sequence: TGCGCCAGCAGCCAGACAGGGGGTCGTCAGCCCCAGCATTTT. It yields the protein CASSQTGGRQPQHF.

This rearrangement joins TRBV5-8 to TRBJ2-1; 11 nucleotides agree with TRBD1. CDR3 length: 13 amino acids. V dropped 3 bases and J dropped 9; count of bases not matched to a gene: 2. The germline CDR1 and CDR2 sequences are SGHTS and YDEGEE. In DNA, the CDR3 is TGTGCCAGCAGCTGGACAGGGGGCACTGAGCAGTTCTTC. As protein: CASSWTGGTEQFF.

The chain carries TRBV6-4 and TRBJ2-5, with D tentatively TRBD1 (6 bases). Per germline, CDR1 MRHNA and CDR2 SNTAGT. Trimming cost V 4 bases and J 5 bases, with 14 bases left between them. This CDR3 is 14 amino acids long. CDR3 amino acids: CASSAGGRGETQYF. The CDR3 nucleotides are TGTGCCAGCAGTGCTGGGGGCCGAGGGGAGACCCAGTACTTC.

Regarding this clone: Other DNA sequences in the same sample also yield this CDR3. V usage is TRBV5-4 and J usage is TRBJ1-6; D might be TRBD1 (6 bases). The V gene's germline CDR1 is SGHNT and CDR2 YYREEE (reference sequence). This CDR3 is built from 15 residues. V lost 0 bases and J 8 bases, leaving 12 bases between the germline ends. CDR3 nucleotide sequence: TGTGCCAGCAGCTTGGTAGGGGGTGGTTATTCACCCCTCCACTTT. Its protein is CASSLVGGGYSPLHF.

This clone was counted ten times or more. The genes are TRBV11-2 and TRBJ2-5; TRBD1 matches 7 bases. The CDR3 is made up of 14 amino acids. The germline CDR1 and CDR2 sequences are SGHAT and FQNNGV. J was trimmed by 5 bases and V by 4 bases; bases with no gene match: 7. The CDR3, as DNA: TGTGCCAGCAGCTCGACAGGGTTTGCGGAGACCCAGTACTTC. Amino acids: CASSSTGFAETQYF.

CDR3 DNA: TGCGCCAGCAGCCCAGGACAGGGCCGCCTCGCCGAGCAGTACTTC. Translated, it gives CASSPGQGRLAEQYF. The chain links TRBV5-1 to TRBJ2-7; 8 nucleotides agree with TRBD1. The CDR3 has 15 residues. The germline CDR1 and CDR2 sequences are SGHRS and YFSETQ. V lost 4 bases to trimming and J lost 6 bases; unmatched junction nucleotides: 12.

The gene calls are TRBV6-5 and TRBJ2-5; a weak D match, TRBD1 (6 bases). The CDR3 has 13 residues. Trimming removed 11 bases at V and 4 bases at J, with 17 bases between. Germline CDR1 reads MNHEY; CDR2 reads SVGAGI. The CDR3 DNA reads as TGTGCCTGTCGCAGGGGCGTAGGAGAGACCCAGTACTTC. The encoded protein is CACRRGVGETQYF.

V gene TRBV7-3 combines with J gene TRBJ1-1, with D unresolved. The CDR3 loop spans 13 amino acids. CDR1 and CDR2 from the germline V gene are SGHTA and FQGTGA. Deletions cut 5 bases from V and 1 base from J, with 8 bases between. CDR3 loop: CASSLHRNTEAFF. Here the CDR3 DNA reads TGTGCCAGCAGCCTACACAGGAACACTGAAGCTTTCTTT. The whole variable domain, remainder taken from reference TRBV7-3 and TRBJ1-1, is GAGVSQTPSNKVTEKGKYVELRCDPISGHTALYWYRQSLGQGPEFLIYFQGTGAADDSGLPNDRFFAVRPEGSVSTLKIQRTERGDSAVYLCASSLHRNTEAFFGQGTRLTVV.

The chain carries TRBV5-1 and TRBJ2-7; a possible D gene is TRBD2 (6 bases). The CDR3 contains 15 residues. Germline CDR1 SGHRS, CDR2 YFSETQ. The germline V and J ends were trimmed by 4 bases and 2 bases, with 16 bases remaining between them. CDR3 sequence: CASSPGRGPTYEQYF. CDR3 coding DNA: TGCGCCAGCAGCCCTGGGCGGGGCCCTACCTACGAGCAGTACTTC.

The chain is built from TRBV9 and TRBJ2-2; D perhaps matches TRBD1 (8 bases). The CDR3 is made up of 15 amino acids. V was shortened by 5 bases and J by 5 bases, with 16 bases between the two germline ends. Germline V gene data show CDR1 as SGDLS and CDR2 as YYNGEE. The CDR3 sequence is CASSGDRGGTGELFF. DNA of the CDR3: TGTGCCAGCAGTGGAGACAGGGGAGGGACCGGGGAGCTGTTTTTT.

The CDR3 nucleotides are TGTGCCAGCAGTTACGGGGGCTGGACCTACGAGCAGTACTTC. It codes for CASSYGGWTYEQYF. J is TRBJ2-7 and V is TRBV6-5; tentative D call: TRBD1 (6 bases). This CDR3 spans 14 amino acids. Germline CDR1 reads MNHEY; CDR2 reads SVGAGI. Trimming stripped 2 bases from V and 2 bases from J, with 10 bases between.

The chain links TRBV5-1 to TRBJ2-7; possible D gene TRBD2, 5 bases. The CDR3 loop spans 14 amino acids. Per germline, CDR1 SGHRS and CDR2 YFSETQ. Trimming removed 5 bases from V and 2 bases from J, with 14 bases in between. The CDR3 sequence is CASRLAVQTYEQYF. Here the CDR3 DNA reads TGCGCCAGCAGGCTAGCAGTCCAAACCTACGAGCAGTACTTC. Based on the CDR3 plus reference TRBV5-1 and TRBJ2-7, the full variable domain is KAGVTQTPRYLIKTRGQQVTLSCSPISGHRSVSWYQQTPGQGLQFLFEYFSETQRNKGNFPGRFSGRQFSNSRSEMNVSTLELGDSALYLCASRLAVQTYEQYFGPGTRLTVT.

This chain links TRBV11-2 with TRBJ1-6, with D tentatively TRBD1 (5 bases). Trimming took 5 bases from V and 9 from J, leaving 20 bases between them. Per the germline V gene, CDR1 is SGHAT and CDR2 is FQNNGV. The CDR3 is made up of 16 amino acids. The CDR3 DNA reads TGTGCCAGCAGCCCCGGGGCGGGGGTAGGAGGTTCACCCCTCCACTTT. Amino acid sequence: CASSPGAGVGGSPLHF.

This chain connects TRBV5-1 to TRBJ1-6; 8 nucleotides match TRBD1. The CDR3 contains 15 residues. Germline CDR1 is SGHRS and CDR2 is YFSETQ. J was trimmed by 7 bases and V by 1 base; bases with no gene match: 4. In DNA, the CDR3 is TGCGCCAGCAGCTTGTCAGGGGGCTGGAATTCACCCCTCCACTTT. Its protein is CASSLSGGWNSPLHF.

This clone was picked up a small number of times. The chain carries TRBV12-1 and TRBJ1-6; the DNA was not used to check the table's D call, TRBD1. TRBV12-1 is a pseudogene segment. This CDR3 comprises 18 residues. This chain's CDR3 is CASSFVRHSSSYNSPLHF. As DNA, the CDR3 is TGTGCCAGCAGCTTTGTGAGACATTCGAGCTCCTATAATTCACCCCTCCACTTT.

V gene TRBV21-1 combines with J gene TRBJ2-1; TRBD2, the table's D call, was not compared with the DNA. TRBV21-1 is labeled a pseudogene. The CDR3 is 15 residues long. The CDR3 bases are TGTGCCTCGGTATCAATAGCTAGCGGGGGGCCTGAGCAGTTCTTC. As protein: CASVSIASGGPEQFF.

This sequence joins TRBV6-5 and TRBJ2-1, with D uncertain. CDR3 length equals 15 residues. Germline assignment: CDR1 MNHEY and CDR2 SVGAGI. V dropped 2 bases and J dropped 0 bases, with 8 bases sitting between them. CDR3 amino acids: CASSYDKSSYNEQFF. The CDR3 bases are TGTGCCAGCAGTTACGACAAGAGCTCCTACAATGAGCAGTTCTTC.

The V call is TRBV19, the J call TRBJ2-3; 9 bases map to TRBD2. V lost 5 bases to trimming and J lost 4 bases; unmatched junction nucleotides: 1. Germline lookup yields CDR1 LNHDA and CDR2 SQIVND (reference sequence). This CDR3 contains 13 residues. CDR3 protein: CASSLAGADTQYF. In nucleotides, the CDR3 is TGTGCCAGTAGTTTAGCGGGGGCAGATACGCAGTATTTT.